Listed below are T cell receptor beta chains from one sample, sequenced in a study of blood T cell repertoires in COVID-19. Data came from immunoSEQ multiplex PCR; TCRdb stores just in-frame clones and leaves some out. The sample lists about 130,000 clones; 84% were seen once. The specimen was peripheral blood. The receptor source for this set is a woman aged 25 to 39 who had recovered from COVID-19. Both conserved end residues are part of each CDR3. Each record gives: D gene, V gene, J gene, clone size, CDR3 protein, CDR3 DNA. D genes are given only for firm matches. The size of a clone is reported for some rows only, either as once, few or many, or as a class for expanded clones.

d_gene: .
v_gene: TRBV3-1/TRBV3-2
j_gene: TRBJ2-1
abundance: once
CDR3aa: CASSQADYQSGDYNEQFF
CDR3nt: TGTGCCAGCAGCCAAGCCGACTACCAATCTGGAGATTACAATGAGCAGTTCTTC

d_gene: .
v_gene: TRBV7-8
j_gene: TRBJ2-7
abundance: many
CDR3aa: CASSLAPGYEQYF
CDR3nt: TGTGCCAGCAGCTTAGCTCCGGGGTACGAGCAGTACTTC

d_gene: TRBD1
v_gene: TRBV6-5
j_gene: TRBJ2-3
abundance: .
CDR3aa: CASSPGTGTTDTQYF
CDR3nt: TGTGCCAGCTCCCCTGGGACAGGCACCACAGATACGCAGTATTTT

d_gene: .
v_gene: TRBV25-1
j_gene: TRBJ1-6
abundance: .
CDR3aa: CASSQGNSPLHF
CDR3nt: TGTGCCAGCAGTCAGGGAAATTCACCCCTCCACTTT

d_gene: .
v_gene: TRBV7-8
j_gene: TRBJ1-5
abundance: .
CDR3aa: CASSLAGSSGGGNQPQHF
CDR3nt: TGTGCCAGCAGCTTAGCGGGGAGTTCGGGGGGCGGCAATCAGCCCCAGCATTTT

d_gene: TRBD1
v_gene: TRBV3-1/TRBV3-2
j_gene: TRBJ2-3
abundance: .
CDR3aa: CASSYGQGPTDTQYF
CDR3nt: TGTGCCAGCAGCTATGGACAGGGGCCCACAGATACGCAGTATTTT

d_gene: .
v_gene: TRBV7-9
j_gene: TRBJ1-1
abundance: .
CDR3aa: CASRGVNTEAFF
CDR3nt: TGTGCCAGCAGGGGAGTGAACACTGAAGCTTTCTTT

d_gene: TRBD2
v_gene: TRBV7-7
j_gene: TRBJ2-3
abundance: .
CDR3aa: CASSLGLAGSTDTQYF
CDR3nt: TGTGCTAGCAGCTTGGGACTAGCGGGGTCCACAGATACGCAGTATTTT

d_gene: TRBD2
v_gene: TRBV7-7
j_gene: TRBJ2-5
abundance: .
CDR3aa: CASSRILAGASETQYF
CDR3nt: TGTGCTAGCAGCCGAATACTAGCGGGAGCTTCGGAGACCCAGTACTTC

d_gene: .
v_gene: TRBV5-1
j_gene: TRBJ1-2
abundance: .
CDR3aa: CASRLDPNYGYTF
CDR3nt: TGCGCCAGCCGACTTGATCCTAACTATGGCTACACCTTC

d_gene: TRBD2
v_gene: TRBV13
j_gene: TRBJ2-3
abundance: .
CDR3aa: CASSSTIKTSGYSTDTQYF
CDR3nt: TGTGCCAGCAGCTCGACCATAAAGACTAGCGGGTATAGCACAGATACGCAGTATTTT

d_gene: .
v_gene: TRBV4-1
j_gene: TRBJ1-3
abundance: few
CDR3aa: CASSPTQGTGNTIYF
CDR3nt: TGCGCCAGCAGCCCCACACAGGGAACTGGAAACACCATATATTTT

d_gene: .
v_gene: TRBV1
j_gene: TRBJ1-5
abundance: .
CDR3aa: CTSLTRSNQPQHF
CDR3nt: TGCACCAGCCTAACTCGCAGCAATCAGCCCCAGCATTTT

d_gene: TRBD1
v_gene: TRBV4-1
j_gene: TRBJ2-1
abundance: .
CDR3aa: CASSQGQGRNEQFF
CDR3nt: TGCGCCAGCAGCCAAGGACAGGGGCGTAATGAGCAGTTCTTC

d_gene: TRBD2
v_gene: TRBV6-5
j_gene: TRBJ2-1
abundance: few
CDR3aa: CASRGLVSNEQFF
CDR3nt: TGTGCCAGCAGGGGACTAGTTTCGAATGAGCAGTTCTTC

d_gene: .
v_gene: TRBV4-1
j_gene: TRBJ1-5
abundance: few
CDR3aa: CASSLQGSDQPQHF
CDR3nt: TGCGCCAGCAGCCTACAGGGTAGTGATCAGCCCCAGCATTTT

d_gene: TRBD1
v_gene: TRBV30
j_gene: TRBJ1-5
abundance: .
CDR3aa: CAWSKGGANQPQHF
CDR3nt: TGTGCCTGGAGTAAAGGGGGCGCCAATCAGCCCCAGCATTTT

d_gene: .
v_gene: TRBV19
j_gene: TRBJ2-3
abundance: once
CDR3aa: CASSMGGSADTQYF
CDR3nt: TGTGCCAGTAGTATGGGCGGGTCGGCAGATACGCAGTATTTT

d_gene: TRBD2
v_gene: TRBV4-1
j_gene: TRBJ2-5
abundance: once
CDR3aa: CASSQVGTSGQETQYF
CDR3nt: TGCGCCAGCAGCCAAGTTGGGACTAGCGGACAAGAGACCCAGTACTTC

d_gene: .
v_gene: TRBV3-1/TRBV3-2
j_gene: TRBJ2-5
abundance: .
CDR3aa: CASSQAAGEKTQYF
CDR3nt: TGTGCCAGCAGCCAAGCTGCGGGTGAGAAGACCCAGTACTTC

d_gene: .
v_gene: TRBV29-1
j_gene: TRBJ2-2
abundance: few
CDR3aa: CSVTTFGGNTGELFF
CDR3nt: TGCAGCGTAACAACCTTTGGTGGGAACACCGGGGAGCTGTTTTTT

d_gene: .
v_gene: TRBV27
j_gene: TRBJ1-2
abundance: .
CDR3aa: CASSAPGTSDGYTF
CDR3nt: TGTGCCAGCAGTGCCCCCGGGACTTCGGATGGCTACACCTTC

d_gene: .
v_gene: TRBV13
j_gene: TRBJ1-2
abundance: .
CDR3aa: CASSLRGDGYGYTF
CDR3nt: TGTGCCAGCAGCTTACGGGGGGACGGCTATGGCTACACCTTC

d_gene: TRBD2
v_gene: TRBV6-5
j_gene: TRBJ2-3
abundance: once
CDR3aa: CASTPGGSPTDTQYF
CDR3nt: TGTGCCAGCACCCCCGGGGGGTCCCCCACAGATACGCAGTATTTT

d_gene: TRBD2
v_gene: TRBV3-1/TRBV3-2
j_gene: TRBJ2-7
abundance: once
CDR3aa: CASSLGLVSEQYF
CDR3nt: TGTGCCAGCAGCCTGGGACTAGTCTCCGAGCAGTACTTC

d_gene: .
v_gene: TRBV9
j_gene: TRBJ2-1
abundance: .
CDR3aa: CASSVGLQFDEQFF
CDR3nt: TGTGCCAGCAGCGTAGGTCTCCAGTTCGATGAGCAGTTCTTC

d_gene: TRBD1
v_gene: TRBV27
j_gene: TRBJ2-2
abundance: .
CDR3aa: CASQDRVGTGELFF
CDR3nt: TGTGCCAGCCAGGACAGGGTCGGCACCGGGGAGCTGTTTTTT

d_gene: TRBD1
v_gene: TRBV24-1
j_gene: TRBJ2-2
abundance: .
CDR3aa: CATSDSGTGWAGELFF
CDR3nt: TGTGCCACCAGTGATTCGGGGACAGGGTGGGCCGGGGAGCTGTTTTTT

d_gene: .
v_gene: TRBV19
j_gene: TRBJ1-3
abundance: .
CDR3aa: CASRPRAGNTIYF
CDR3nt: TGTGCCAGTAGGCCCCGCGCTGGAAACACCATATATTTT

d_gene: .
v_gene: TRBV9
j_gene: TRBJ1-6
abundance: .
CDR3aa: CASSLATGPYNSPLHF
CDR3nt: TGTGCCAGCAGCCTTGCCACAGGGCCCTATAATTCACCCCTCCACTTT

d_gene: TRBD2
v_gene: TRBV9
j_gene: TRBJ2-2
abundance: once
CDR3aa: CASSLQLAGGNTGELFF
CDR3nt: TGTGCCAGCAGCTTGCAGCTAGCGGGAGGGAACACCGGGGAGCTGTTTTTT

d_gene: .
v_gene: TRBV27
j_gene: TRBJ1-5
abundance: .
CDR3aa: CASSLSGVDSNQPQHF
CDR3nt: TGTGCCAGCAGTTTATCAGGGGTTGATAGCAATCAGCCCCAGCATTTT

d_gene: .
v_gene: TRBV28
j_gene: TRBJ1-2
abundance: .
CDR3aa: CASTTGLFLGYTF
CDR3nt: TGTGCCAGCACCACCGGACTTTTCCTCGGCTACACCTTC

d_gene: TRBD1
v_gene: TRBV2
j_gene: TRBJ2-2
abundance: .
CDR3aa: CASRERGLTGELFF
CDR3nt: TGTGCCAGCAGGGAAAGGGGGCTAACCGGGGAGCTGTTTTTT

d_gene: .
v_gene: TRBV14
j_gene: TRBJ1-2
abundance: .
CDR3aa: CASSPEKGGGYGYTF
CDR3nt: TGTGCCAGCAGCCCCGAGAAGGGAGGGGGCTATGGCTACACCTTC

d_gene: TRBD2
v_gene: TRBV10-1
j_gene: TRBJ2-7
abundance: .
CDR3aa: CASSRGVAGHDEQYF
CDR3nt: TGCGCCAGCAGCCGGGGGGTAGCGGGGCACGACGAGCAGTACTTC

d_gene: TRBD2
v_gene: TRBV19
j_gene: TRBJ2-1
abundance: .
CDR3aa: CASSGYAGLAGGGSYNEQFF
CDR3nt: TGTGCCAGTAGTGGATACGCGGGACTAGCGGGAGGAGGGTCCTACAATGAGCAGTTCTTC

d_gene: .
v_gene: TRBV3-1/TRBV3-2
j_gene: TRBJ2-6
abundance: .
CDR3aa: CASSQDLGHIDVLTF
CDR3nt: TGTGCCAGCAGCCAAGACCTGGGACATATCGACGTCCTGACTTTC

d_gene: .
v_gene: TRBV5-4
j_gene: TRBJ1-1
abundance: .
CDR3aa: CAGRRQGNTEAFF
CDR3nt: TGTGCCGGCCGAAGGCAGGGGAACACTGAAGCTTTCTTT

d_gene: .
v_gene: TRBV5-1
j_gene: TRBJ1-2
abundance: few
CDR3aa: CASSSGLNYGYTF
CDR3nt: TGCGCCAGCAGCTCCGGACTAAACTATGGCTACACCTTC

d_gene: .
v_gene: TRBV4-1
j_gene: TRBJ1-2
abundance: many
CDR3aa: CASSQEIVRGGGGYGYTF
CDR3nt: TGCGCCAGCAGCCAAGAAATTGTCAGAGGAGGGGGGGGCTATGGCTACACCTTC

d_gene: TRBD1
v_gene: TRBV6-5
j_gene: TRBJ1-6
abundance: .
CDR3aa: CASSWGQGSGSPLHF
CDR3nt: TGTGCCAGCAGTTGGGGACAGGGTTCGGGTTCACCCCTCCACTTT

d_gene: .
v_gene: TRBV6-6
j_gene: TRBJ1-4
abundance: .
CDR3aa: CASSYLGQSNEKLFF
CDR3nt: TGTGCCAGCAGTTACTTGGGGCAGTCAAATGAAAAACTGTTTTTT

d_gene: .
v_gene: TRBV3-1/TRBV3-2
j_gene: TRBJ1-2
abundance: .
CDR3aa: CASSLPKATGPETF
CDR3nt: TGTGCCAGCAGCCTACCTAAAGCCACAGGGCCGGAGACCTTC

d_gene: .
v_gene: TRBV12-3/TRBV12-4
j_gene: TRBJ2-3
abundance: once
CDR3aa: CASSRGGDTQYF
CDR3nt: TGTGCCAGTAGTCGCGGTGGGGATACGCAGTATTTT

d_gene: .
v_gene: TRBV27
j_gene: TRBJ2-7
abundance: few
CDR3aa: CASSPRDSGFGQYF
CDR3nt: TGTGCCAGCAGCCCGCGGGACAGTGGTTTTGGGCAGTACTTC

d_gene: .
v_gene: TRBV7-3
j_gene: TRBJ1-1
abundance: .
CDR3aa: CASSPPGNTEAFF
CDR3nt: TGTGCCAGCAGCCCCCCAGGGAACACTGAAGCTTTCTTT

d_gene: .
v_gene: TRBV7-8
j_gene: TRBJ1-2
abundance: .
CDR3aa: CASSLAPNIANYGYTF
CDR3nt: TGTGCCAGCAGCTTAGCGCCGAACATTGCTAACTATGGCTACACCTTC

d_gene: TRBD2
v_gene: TRBV3-1/TRBV3-2
j_gene: TRBJ2-3
abundance: few
CDR3aa: CASSQGGTSGSGTDTQYF
CDR3nt: TGTGCCAGCAGCCAAGGAGGGACTAGCGGGAGTGGCACAGATACGCAGTATTTT

d_gene: .
v_gene: TRBV5-1
j_gene: TRBJ1-1
abundance: .
CDR3aa: CASSLSGAGPGHAGTEAFF
CDR3nt: TGCGCCAGCAGCCTGAGCGGAGCGGGCCCTGGACACGCGGGGACTGAAGCTTTCTTT

d_gene: .
v_gene: TRBV18
j_gene: TRBJ2-7
abundance: .
CDR3aa: CASSPPAGNEQYF
CDR3nt: TGTGCCAGCTCACCACCAGCAGGTAATGAGCAGTACTTC

d_gene: TRBD1
v_gene: TRBV7-2
j_gene: TRBJ2-7
abundance: .
CDR3aa: CASSLNRGQYEQYF
CDR3nt: TGTGCCAGCAGCCTCAACAGGGGGCAATACGAGCAGTACTTC

d_gene: .
v_gene: TRBV11-2
j_gene: TRBJ1-1
abundance: .
CDR3aa: CASSSPSETEAFF
CDR3nt: TGTGCCAGCAGCTCCCCATCGGAGACTGAAGCTTTCTTT

d_gene: TRBD2
v_gene: TRBV30
j_gene: TRBJ2-7
abundance: .
CDR3aa: CAGTGTSKAEQYF
CDR3nt: TGTGCCGGCACCGGGACTAGTAAGGCCGAGCAGTACTTC

d_gene: TRBD1
v_gene: TRBV6-5
j_gene: TRBJ1-2
abundance: .
CDR3aa: CASSYGTGKGYTF
CDR3nt: TGTGCCAGCAGTTACGGGACAGGGAAAGGCTACACCTTC

d_gene: TRBD2
v_gene: TRBV6-5
j_gene: TRBJ2-1
abundance: .
CDR3aa: CASSYRLAGRNEQFF
CDR3nt: TGTGCCAGCAGTTACAGACTAGCGGGACGAAATGAGCAGTTCTTC

d_gene: TRBD1
v_gene: TRBV7-9
j_gene: TRBJ2-1
abundance: .
CDR3aa: CASSKWLQDRANEQFF
CDR3nt: TGTGCCAGCAGTAAATGGTTGCAGGACAGGGCCAATGAGCAGTTCTTC

d_gene: .
v_gene: TRBV6-5
j_gene: TRBJ1-5
abundance: few
CDR3aa: CASAVQDGANQPQHF
CDR3nt: TGTGCCAGCGCGGTCCAAGACGGAGCAAATCAGCCCCAGCATTTT

d_gene: TRBD1
v_gene: TRBV6-5
j_gene: TRBJ1-5
abundance: .
CDR3aa: CASIGGTGGRQPQHF
CDR3nt: TGTGCCAGCATTGGGGGGACAGGGGGCCGTCAGCCCCAGCATTTT